This is a list of T cell receptor beta chains from one sample in a study of early T cells in non-severe SARS-CoV-2 infection. TCRdb itself ran the 5' RACE reads through MiXCR, one entry per CDR3 protein. This table has fewer than 30,000 distinct CDR3 sequences, 4.4% appearing once. The sequenced sample consisted of whole blood. The origin of the receptors is an adult who was a healthcare worker with PCR-confirmed SARS-CoV-2 infection or an uninfected control (not recorded which). The CDR3 runs from the conserved cysteine through the conserved F or W. A D gene is named only where the DNA matches it firmly. Size tells how often a clone was seen (once, few, many) or the class of an expanded clone, and some rows leave it out.

D gene	V gene	clone size	J gene	CDR3 protein	CDR3 DNA
-	TRBV6-2/TRBV6-3	many	TRBJ1-5	CASSYREGNQPQHF	TGTGCCAGCAGTTACAGGGAGGGCAATCAGCCCCAGCATTTT
TRBD2	TRBV5-4	few	TRBJ2-3	CASSLSSGSTDTQYF	TGTGCCAGCAGCTTGTCTAGCGGGAGCACAGATACGCAGTATTTT
-	TRBV24-1	few	TRBJ2-3	CATAEVTANTDTQYF	TGTGCCACCGCCGAAGTGACAGCAAACACAGATACGCAGTATTTT
-	TRBV24-1	many	TRBJ2-7	CATSAGIYSYEQYF	TGTGCCACCTCCGCCGGGATATACTCCTACGAGCAGTACTTC
TRBD1	TRBV20-1	few	TRBJ2-7	CSARTGGFHEQYF	TGCAGTGCTAGAACAGGGGGCTTCCACGAGCAGTACTTC
TRBD2	TRBV28	many	TRBJ2-1	CASRGLAGYNEQFF	TGTGCCAGCCGGGGACTAGCGGGTTACAATGAGCAGTTCTTC
-	TRBV7-9	few	TRBJ1-1	CASSLAAGPAFF	TGTGCCAGCAGCTTAGCTGCAGGGCCCGCTTTCTTT
TRBD1	TRBV12-3/TRBV12-4	many	TRBJ1-5	CASTLQGTGNQPQHF	TGTGCCAGCACCCTACAGGGGACGGGCAATCAGCCCCAGCATTTT
-	TRBV29-1	many	TRBJ2-7	CSVVWRETYEQYF	TGCAGCGTTGTGTGGCGGGAAACCTACGAGCAGTACTTC
TRBD2	TRBV12-3/TRBV12-4	many	TRBJ2-5	CASSLGLGGETQYF	TGTGCCAGCAGTCTCGGACTAGGTGGAGAGACCCAGTACTTC
-	TRBV9	many	TRBJ2-7	CASSEIDLSYEQYF	TGTGCCAGCAGCGAGATAGATCTCTCCTACGAGCAGTACTTC
-	TRBV6-5	few	TRBJ2-3	CASSYRQIIPSTDTQYF	TGTGCCAGCAGTTACAGACAGATCATTCCTAGCACAGATACGCAGTATTTT
TRBD2	TRBV7-9	many	TRBJ2-1	CASSPQGASGGWVEQFF	TGTGCCAGCAGCCCCCAAGGGGCTAGCGGGGGGTGGGTAGAGCAGTTCTTC
-	TRBV12-3/TRBV12-4	few	TRBJ1-2	CASSPTTGGSYGYTF	TGTGCCAGCAGTCCAACGACGGGGGGGAGCTATGGCTACACCTTC
TRBD1	TRBV6-5	many	TRBJ1-6	CASSLIFQGAGSPLHF	TGTGCCAGCAGCCTGATCTTCCAGGGGGCTGGTTCACCCCTCCACTTT
TRBD1	TRBV12-3/TRBV12-4	-	TRBJ2-5	CASSSLGQQETQYF	TGTGCCAGCAGTTCTCTGGGACAGCAAGAGACCCAGTACTTC
-	TRBV6-1	few	TRBJ2-2	CASNPENTGELFF	TGTGCCAGCAACCCAGAGAACACCGGGGAGCTGTTTTTT
TRBD1	TRBV12-3/TRBV12-4	many	TRBJ1-1	CASSFDRANTEAFF	TGTGCCAGCAGTTTCGACAGGGCGAACACTGAAGCTTTCTTT
-	TRBV18	few	TRBJ2-3	CASSPALSSSTDTQYF	TGTGCCAGCTCACCAGCTCTCAGTTCTAGCACAGATACGCAGTATTTT
-	TRBV3-1	many	TRBJ2-3	CASSQDRRDKYF	TGTGCCAGCAGCCAAGATCGGCGGGATAAGTATTTT
-	TRBV7-9	many	TRBJ2-7	CASSLAGPRSYEQYF	TGTGCCAGCAGCTTAGCGGGTCCGCGCTCCTACGAGCAGTACTTC
TRBD1	TRBV27	many	TRBJ1-6	CASRNRGHSPLHF	TGTGCCAGCAGGAACAGGGGGCACTCACCCCTCCACTTT
-	TRBV25-1	many	TRBJ1-6	CASTSTGFPPNSPLHF	TGTGCCAGCACCTCAACAGGCTTCCCACCTAATTCACCCCTCCACTTT
TRBD1	TRBV28	many	TRBJ2-1	CATRTGLPNEQFF	TGTGCCACCCGGACAGGTTTGCCCAATGAGCAGTTCTTC
TRBD1	TRBV28	many	TRBJ2-2	CASSRQGGTLTGELFF	TGTGCCAGCAGTCGTCAAGGGGGCACTCTCACCGGGGAGCTGTTTTTT
TRBD1	TRBV20-1	many	TRBJ1-6	CSASRQGVNSPLHF	TGCAGTGCTAGTAGACAGGGGGTTAATTCACCCCTCCACTTT
TRBD1	TRBV28	many	TRBJ1-1	CASSTGTAEAFF	TGTGCCAGCAGCACCGGGACAGCTGAAGCTTTCTTT
-	TRBV7-6	many	TRBJ2-5	CASYPRSAETQYF	TGTGCTTCCTACCCCCGTTCCGCGGAGACCCAGTACTTC
TRBD1	TRBV5-4	many	TRBJ2-3	CASSPTGGSDTQYF	TGTGCCAGCAGCCCGACAGGGGGCTCAGATACGCAGTATTTT
-	TRBV2	many	TRBJ2-1	CASTLNTYNEQFF	TGTGCCAGCACTCTGAATACCTACAATGAGCAGTTCTTC
-	TRBV30	many	TRBJ1-2	CAWSVLAANYGYTF	TGTGCCTGGAGTGTACTTGCCGCTAACTATGGCTACACCTTC
-	TRBV20-1	few	TRBJ1-5	CSARSRGYSNQPQHF	TGCAGTGCTAGAAGCAGGGGCTATAGCAATCAGCCCCAGCATTTT
-	TRBV3-1	many	TRBJ2-5	CASSQDWGKKETQYF	TGTGCCAGCAGCCAAGATTGGGGGAAGAAAGAGACCCAGTACTTC
TRBD1	TRBV9	many	TRBJ2-1	CASSGQGARMNEQFF	TGTGCCAGCAGCGGTCAGGGGGCACGTATGAATGAGCAGTTCTTC
-	TRBV4-3	-	TRBJ1-5	CASSLVQGDQPQHF	TGCGCCAGCAGCCTCGTCCAGGGTGATCAGCCCCAGCATTTT
-	TRBV12-3/TRBV12-4	-	TRBJ2-5	CASSLGSLRGETQYF	TGTGCCAGCAGTTTGGGTTCCCTCCGGGGGGAGACCCAGTACTTC
-	TRBV29-1	many	TRBJ2-3	CSVEGFGLGSGTTDTQYF	TGCAGCGTTGAAGGGTTCGGACTCGGATCAGGTACCACAGATACGCAGTATTTT
TRBD1	TRBV5-4	many	TRBJ1-1	CASSRTGAWNTEAFF	TGTGCCAGCAGCCGGACAGGGGCATGGAACACTGAAGCTTTCTTT
-	TRBV6-5	many	TRBJ2-1	CASSYEGTFSYNEQFF	TGTGCCAGCAGTTACGAGGGCACCTTCTCCTACAATGAGCAGTTCTTC